The 12 T cell receptor beta chains below were found in one sample sequenced in a study of blood T cells in healthy people across ages. Combining a sample-barcoded 5' primer with a J-beta primer mix, a second PCR ran for about 6 to 11 cycles. TCRdb used MiXCR to reprocess the 5' RACE reads, holding one entry per CDR3 protein. The sample lists around 710,000 distinct CDR3 sequences; roughly 43% were seen once. The sequenced sample was blood. These receptors all come from an older woman in good health.

Notes on this clonotype: A far larger clone is just one base off, so this is likely a read error. This chain connects TRBV13 to TRBJ2-1; D gene ambiguous. The CDR3 totals 13 residues. The V gene lost 1 base and the J gene lost 10 bases, with 11 bases spanning the gap. CDR1 is PRHDT, CDR2 FYEKMQ, per germline (reference sequence). The CDR3 sequence is CASSLASSYEQFF. The CDR3 DNA follows: TGTGCCAGCAGCTTAGCGAGCTCCTACGAGCAGTTCTTC.

This rearrangement joins TRBV5-1 to TRBJ2-1, with TRBD2 identical over 14 bases. V shed 0 bases and J 7 bases; nucleotides not matched to a gene: 15. This CDR3 has 20 residues. Looked up from germline, CDR1 is SGHRS and CDR2 is YFSETQ. Here the CDR3 reads CASSLAPGLAGAGYWNEQFF. The CDR3 DNA follows: TGCGCCAGCAGCTTGGCCCCGGGACTAGCGGGAGCGGGGTATTGGAATGAGCAGTTCTTC.

In nucleotides, the CDR3 is TGCAGCGTTGGTGGGTTTAGGGGGGGGCGGAACACCGGGGAGCTGTTTTTT. Its protein product is CSVGGFRGGRNTGELFF. This chain joins TRBV29-1 and TRBJ2-2, with D perhaps TRBD2 (7 bases). There are 17 residues in the CDR3. The germline CDR1 and CDR2 sequences are SQVTM and ANQGSEA. Trimming removed 4 bases at V and 1 base at J, with 19 bases between.

This clonotype came up a few times. J is TRBJ1-4 and V is TRBV6-6, with 11 nucleotides matching TRBD1. J gave up 8 bases and V 0 bases, and 8 bases lay outside the gene matches. CDR1 and CDR2 (germline): MNHNY, SVGAGI (reference sequence). The CDR3 runs 17 residues. Here the CDR3 DNA reads TGTGCCAGCAGTTACTCCGGACAGGGGGCGAGGAAGGAAAAACTGTTTTTT. Its protein product is CASSYSGQGARKEKLFF.

This chain links TRBV4-1 with TRBJ1-2, with D uncertain. Trimming removed 10 bases at V and 7 bases at J, with 13 bases between. CDR1 and CDR2 from the germline V gene are MGHRA and YSYEKL. The CDR3 extends over 11 amino acids. The CDR3 DNA sequence: TGCGCCACCGCCGGCTACAGTGGCTACACCTTC. Its protein is CATAGYSGYTF.

The chain employs TRBV6-6 and TRBJ2-7; possibly TRBD2 for D (6 bases). The V and J ends lost 4 bases and 3 bases respectively, with 13 bases between them. The germline V gene has CDR1 MNHNY and CDR2 SVGAGI (reference sequence). CDR3 size: 14 residues. The CDR3 reads CASSSGGSYYEQYF. In DNA form, the CDR3 reads TGTGCCAGCAGTTCTGGAGGGTCCTACTACGAGCAGTACTTC.

The J gene is TRBJ2-3, the V gene TRBV29-1; possibly TRBD2 for D (6 bases). The V gene's germline CDR1 is SQVTM and CDR2 ANQGSEA. There are 15 residues in the CDR3. V was trimmed by 0 bases and J by 4 bases, leaving 14 bases between them. The CDR3 DNA follows: TGCAGCGTTGAAGATTGGGCGGGAAGCGCAGATACGCAGTATTTT. This encodes CSVEDWAGSADTQYF.

About this clonotype: A single base separates this from a much larger clone, so it may be a read error. The rearrangement links TRBV12-3 or TRBV12-4 to TRBJ2-1; 7 bases are shared with TRBD1. The junction had 12 bases not matched to a gene; V was cut back by 7 bases and J by 6 bases. CDR3 length: 15 residues. CDR3 DNA sequence: TGTGCCAGCACTAGTGTTACGACAGGGACCAATGAGCAGTTCTTC. Translation gives CASTSVTTGTNEQFF.

This sequence joins TRBV29-1 and TRBJ1-1; the D gene is possibly TRBD1 (5 bases). This CDR3 is built from 15 residues. Germline CDR1 reads SQVTM; CDR2 reads ANQGSEA. V lost 0 bases, J lost 6 bases, and 17 bases lay in between. Here the CDR3 DNA reads TGCAGCGTTGAAGATCCGAGTCAGGGAGTCTCTGAAGCTTTCTTT. It translates to CSVEDPSQGVSEAFF.

This clonotype was recorded at least ten times. This CDR3 reads CASSLTGDGETQYF. The CDR3 DNA reads TGCGCCAGCAGCTTGACAGGGGATGGAGAGACCCAGTACTTC. V gene TRBV5-1 combines with J gene TRBJ2-5, with 7 bases lining up with TRBD1. The CDR3 contains 14 residues. Germline CDR1 reads SGHRS; CDR2 reads YFSETQ. V shed 1 base, J shed 4 bases, and the junction held 4 bases outside the gene matches.

This clonotype showed up just a few times. The rearrangement links TRBV30 to TRBJ1-1, with 10 bases fitting TRBD1. The CDR3 runs to 12 residues. V gave up 2 bases and J gave up 12 bases; unmatched junction bases: 6. Germline values: CDR1 GTSNPN, CDR2 SVGIG (reference sequence). CDR3 bases: TGTGCCTGGAGTTTGGGACAGGGGAAATCTTTCTTT. It is translated as CAWSLGQGKSFF.

The chain links TRBV5-1 to TRBJ2-2; either TRBD1 or TRBD2 may supply D (6 bases each). The CDR3 extends over 15 amino acids. V lost 4 bases and J 4 bases, leaving 14 bases between the germline ends. Per germline, CDR1 SGHRS and CDR2 YFSETQ. DNA for the CDR3: TGCGCCAGCAGCCTGACCGGGGGCGGCACCGGGGAGCTGTTTTTT. Its translation: CASSLTGGGTGELFF. Full variable domain (rest looked up from reference TRBV5-1 and TRBJ2-2): KAGVTQTPRYLIKTRGQQVTLSCSPISGHRSVSWYQQTPGQGLQFLFEYFSETQRNKGNFPGRFSGRQFSNSRSEMNVSTLELGDSALYLCASSLTGGGTGELFFGEGSRLTVL.